This entry features one T cell receptor beta chain sequence. Antigen specificity is unknown. MiXCR, applied by TCRdb to the reads, yields one record per CDR3 protein. The sample has around 69,000 distinct CDR3 sequences; approximately 30% are singletons. The CDR3 runs 15 residues. With 4 bases clipped from V and 0 bases from J, the junction kept 6 bases outside the gene matches. Germline V gene sequence: CDR1 MNHEY, CDR2 SMNVEV (reference sequence). These data come from a study of T cell repertoires in cytomegalovirus infection. For the study at large: CMV epitopes used comprised recently identified HLA-C-restricted ones and well-studied HLA-B-restricted ones.

Study results and limitations: In two of eight donors, the top clonotype was HLA-C-restricted CMV-specific.

The receptor was derived from a human donor in good health (CMV status not recorded). Some clones in this sample may be carry-over from other donors' samples. The chain carries TRBV27 and TRBJ2-7, with 7 nucleotides matching TRBD1. Material: CD8+ T cells from cultured PBMCs, obtained from culture after CMV antigen stimulation. As DNA, the CDR3 is TGTGCCAGCAGTTCCACAGGGGACCCCTCCTACGAGCAGTACTTC. Translated, it gives CASSSTGDPSYEQYF.